These T cell receptor beta chains were read from a single sample in a study of cytomegalovirus exposure and HLA in healthy donors. Produced via immunoSEQ multiplex PCR; TCRdb's table is partial and in-frame only. The repertoire holds 150,000 to 200,000 clones, around 79% seen once, with 11% to 15% in the top ten. Sequencing was performed on PBMCs. The receptors originated from a man aged 50 to 59 in good health and CMV-seropositive. CDR3s include the opening cysteine and the closing phenylalanine or tryptophan. The size field is filled for only some rows; it gives once, few, many or a size class.

clone_size,v_call,cdr3_aa
-,TRBV28,CASSLLARQGGTEAFF
-,TRBV9,CASSAIKQSSAFF
-,TRBV6-1,CASSEKAGGSQPQHF
-,TRBV5-1,CASSSSTSTANTEAFF
-,TRBV28,CAARKSGATEAFF
-,TRBV19,CASSTRRLVFFNQPQHF
-,TRBV4-1,CASSPGTDTEAFF
-,TRBV18,CASSQRQGASNQPQHF
-,TRBV5-1,CASSLSGTGYRTGELFF
-,TRBV7-9,CASSPQALAGGRDEQFF
-,TRBV2,CASPYPPGATEAFF
-,TRBV5-1,CASSTRGGEQETQYF
-,TRBV29-1,CSVFLGALSTEAFF
-,TRBV6-5,CASSYSGVTGELFF
-,TRBV7-9,CASSSVAGGPDTQYF
-,TRBV4-1,CASSQGWAGRFINYGYTF
once,TRBV23-1,CAYSEDRYQETQYF
-,TRBV6-4,CASSDSQGNTEAFF
-,TRBV18,CASSPPGTSQGEAFF
-,TRBV7-9,CASSYYTGTNTEAFF
few,TRBV6-1,CASSPDGNYGYTF
-,TRBV15,CATSPRTGSGTQYF
-,TRBV7-2,CASSGSGGSSGELFF
-,TRBV5-1,CASRPGGGAKETQYF
once,TRBV5-8,CASSWDRGPGMNTEAFF
once,TRBV28,CASSLNSLFNTGELFF
-,TRBV5-1,CASSSDGGGITEAFF
-,TRBV2,CASSPQGAEDTEAFF
-,TRBV9,CASSVGTSGGITGELFF
-,TRBV9,CASSVSGGRYAEAFF
-,TRBV6-5,CASSTRGGTTGELFF
few,TRBV5-1,CASSLGQGYTGELFF
-,TRBV5-1,CASSLGRRGQEETQYF
few,TRBV2,CASSIYNEQFF
-,TRBV5-1,CASRAANLNTEAFF
-,TRBV5-1,CASSLASMSGGASGANVLTF
-,TRBV5-6,CASSSGFLDQPQHF
-,TRBV7-3,CASSLIRGGEQYF
-,TRBV14,CASSPRYEQYF
-,TRBV18,CASSQTGGNTEAFF
-,TRBV19,CASRGQGTSNQPQHF
-,TRBV4-1,CASSQGDRDLEGYTF